These 19 T cell receptor beta chains were sequenced from one sample in a study of shared clonotypes between healthy human individuals. TCRdb keeps only in-frame clones here, not all; method: immunoSEQ multiplex PCR. The sample records millions of clones, 93% being singletons. Sequencing was done on a sample of naive CD4+ T cells from PBMCs. Indicated subset: CD45RA+ positively selected. The source is a man between 18 and 35 years old in good health. Some clones in this sample may be carry-over from other donors' samples.

To note about this clone: This specimen includes other DNA sequences encoding the same CDR3. This rearrangement joins TRBV7-2 to TRBJ2-5; D is uncertain. The CDR3 is made up of 12 amino acids. The V end was cut by 0 bases, the J end by 4 bases, with 3 bases between. The germline V gene encodes CDR1 SGHTA and CDR2 FQGNSA. The DNA for the CDR3 is TGTGCCAGCAGCTTAGCGGGAGAGACCCAGTACTTC. Translation: CASSLAGETQYF.

The CDR3 region has the DNA TGTGCCAGCAGTTTGCTTGCCGGGAGGGGTCAGCCCCAGCATTTT. Protein: CASSLLAGRGQPQHF. This rearrangement joins TRBV28 to TRBJ1-5; possibly TRBD1 for D (5 bases). This CDR3 spans 15 amino acids. The germline V and J ends were trimmed by 3 bases and 6 bases, with 15 bases remaining between them. Germline V lookup: CDR1 MDHEN, CDR2 SYDVKM.

This rearrangement joins TRBV5-1 to TRBJ2-1; TRBD1 is a possible D gene (5 bases). Trimming took 0 bases from V and 10 from J, leaving 20 bases between them. The germline V gene encodes CDR1 SGHRS and CDR2 YFSETQ. This CDR3 spans 16 amino acids. In DNA form, the CDR3 reads TGCGCCAGCAGCTTGGTAGGGGTGAGGTCTGATTTAGAGCAGTTCTTC. Protein product: CASSLVGVRSDLEQFF.

CDR3 DNA: TGTGCCAGCAACTCCAGGACGGGAACGAGCAATACGCAGTATTTT. Residues: CASNSRTGTSNTQYF. The rearrangement uses TRBV28 and TRBJ2-3; possible D gene TRBD2, 5 bases. V lost 7 bases to trimming and J lost 7 bases, with 21 bases between them. Germline CDR1 is MDHEN and CDR2 is SYDVKM. This CDR3 comprises 15 residues.

The sample holds a few counts of this clone. V is TRBV7-6 and J is TRBJ1-3; 7 nucleotides line up with TRBD1. The CDR3 is 13 residues long. Germline V gene sequence: CDR1 SGHVS, CDR2 FNYEAQ. Germline trimming cut 10 bases from V and 2 bases from J; bases unmatched to any gene: 5. In DNA form, the CDR3 reads TGTGCCACACGACAGGGACCTGGAAACACCATATATTTT. Translating gives CATRQGPGNTIYF.

The rearrangement joins TRBV11-2 to TRBJ2-5; D may be TRBD1 (6 bases). The germline CDR1 and CDR2 sequences are SGHAT and FQNNGV. The CDR3 consists of 15 residues. The V and J ends lost 2 bases and 1 base respectively, with 11 bases between them. CDR3: CASSLSGEGQETQYF. As DNA, the CDR3 is TGTGCCAGCAGCTTATCAGGGGAAGGCCAAGAGACCCAGTACTTC.

This clone showed up just a few times. The chain recombines TRBV29-1 with TRBJ1-5; D ambiguous. Deletions cut 4 bases from V and 7 bases from J, with 11 bases between. The CDR3 is 12 residues long. Per the germline V gene, CDR1 is SQVTM and CDR2 is ANQGSEA. The CDR3 here is CSVVVGSQPQHF. CDR3 nucleotide sequence: TGCAGCGTTGTGGTGGGATCCCAGCCCCAGCATTTT.

The chain employs TRBV6-5 and TRBJ2-7; D possibly corresponds to TRBD2 (5 bases). This CDR3 spans 14 amino acids. Looked up from germline, CDR1 is MNHEY and CDR2 is SVGAGI. Trimming removed 5 bases at V and 2 bases at J, with 13 bases between. The CDR3 sequence: CASSNHRGTYEQYF. DNA for the CDR3: TGTGCCAGCAGTAACCACAGAGGGACCTACGAGCAGTACTTC.

The chain links TRBV7-2 to TRBJ2-7, with 7 bases matching TRBD2. The ends lost 2 bases at V and 4 bases at J; junction bases unmatched: 5. Germline lookup yields CDR1 SGHTA and CDR2 FQGNSA. CDR3 size: 14 residues. The CDR3 is CASSLSTGGYEQYF. The CDR3 DNA sequence: TGTGCCAGCAGCTTATCTACGGGAGGTTACGAGCAGTACTTC.

There are a few counts of this clone. V usage is TRBV7-9 and J usage is TRBJ1-4; no clear D. The CDR3 spans 11 residues. Germline V CDR1 and CDR2: SEHNR, FQNEAQ (reference sequence). Trimming pared 2 bases from V and 8 bases from J, leaving 3 bases between. In nucleotides, the CDR3 is TGTGCCAGCAGCTTACGGGAAAAACTGTTTTTT. This codes for CASSLREKLFF.

This chain links TRBV28 with TRBJ1-3; TRBD1 aligns across 9 bases. The CDR3 totals 18 residues. Germline loops: CDR1 MDHEN, CDR2 SYDVKM. Germline trimming cut 5 bases from V and 0 bases from J; bases unmatched to any gene: 11. The CDR3 region is CASSDWTGATSSGNTIYF. The CDR3 DNA reads as TGTGCCAGCAGTGACTGGACAGGGGCCACGAGCTCTGGAAACACCATATATTTT.

The chain uses TRBV11-1 and TRBJ2-1; TRBD2 matches 10 bases. J gave up 8 bases and V 5 bases, and 15 bases lay outside the gene matches. The CDR3 length is 17 residues. Germline assignment: CDR1 SGHAT and CDR2 FQDESV (reference sequence). Here the CDR3 DNA reads TGTGCCAGCAGCCCGGTTGGTAGCGGGAGGATGGGCGATGAGCAGTTCTTC. This gives the protein CASSPVGSGRMGDEQFF.

The CDR3 is CASSIATGEAFF. In DNA form, the CDR3 reads TGTGCCAGTAGTATCGCGACAGGGGAGGCTTTCTTT. The chain joins TRBV19 to TRBJ1-1, with 8 bases aligning to TRBD1. V lost 3 bases to trimming and J lost 11 bases; unmatched junction nucleotides: 5. Germline CDR1 reads LNHDA; CDR2 reads SQIVND (reference sequence). The CDR3 runs to 12 residues. Combining the CDR3 with reference TRBV19 and TRBJ1-1 gives the whole variable domain DGGITQSPKYLFRKEGQNVTLSCEQNLNHDAMYWYRQDPGQGLRLIYYSQIVNDFQKGDIAEGYSVSREKKESFPLTVTSAQKNPTAFYLCASSIATGEAFFGQGTRLTVV.

The V gene is TRBV28, the J gene TRBJ1-2; 8 nucleotides agree with TRBD1. Germline V gene data show CDR1 as MDHEN and CDR2 as SYDVKM. There are 15 residues in the CDR3. Trimming removed 2 bases from V and 3 bases from J; junction bases left unmatched: 5. The CDR3 reads CASSLVQGAYYGYTF. The CDR3 nucleotides are TGTGCCAGCAGTTTAGTTCAGGGGGCGTACTATGGCTACACCTTC.

The chain links TRBV9 to TRBJ1-2; tentatively, D is TRBD1 (6 bases). V was clipped by 3 bases and J by 2 bases, with 11 bases between them. Germline V gene sequence: CDR1 SGDLS, CDR2 YYNGEE. CDR3 length equals 14 residues. CDR3 sequence: CASSADSKNYGYTF. In nucleotides, the CDR3 is TGTGCCAGCAGCGCGGACAGCAAAAACTATGGCTACACCTTC.

The chain combines TRBV13 with TRBJ2-5, with TRBD2 matching 12 bases. After removal of 0 bases from V and 4 bases from J, the junction contained 21 bases not matched to a gene. The germline CDR1 and CDR2 sequences are PRHDT and FYEKMQ (reference sequence). This CDR3 is 22 amino acids long. In DNA, the CDR3 is TGTGCCAGCAGCTTAGGAGCAGTTCCAAGACTAGCGGGAGAGGCAATAGCAGAGACCCAGTACTTC. Amino acid sequence: CASSLGAVPRLAGEAIAETQYF.

To note about this clone: Distinct nucleotide sequences in the sample also encode this CDR3. J is TRBJ2-7 and V is TRBV5-1; TRBD2 aligns across 7 bases. Germline-derived CDR1 and CDR2 are SGHRS and YFSETQ. The trim removed 0 bases at V and 5 bases at J, leaving 8 bases unmatched. This CDR3 is 15 amino acids long. DNA for the CDR3: TGCGCCAGCAGCTTGGCCGCCGGCGGGAGAGACGAGCAGTACTTC. Its protein product is CASSLAAGGRDEQYF.

This chain uses TRBV6-1 with TRBJ2-3; D possibly corresponds to TRBD2 (5 bases). V shed 6 bases and J shed 1 base, with 11 bases lying between them. Germline CDR1 MNHNS, CDR2 SASEGT. CDR3 length: 14 amino acids. The CDR3 sequence: CASRGGRGTDTQYF. The CDR3 DNA follows: TGTGCCAGCAGAGGCGGGCGAGGCACAGATACGCAGTATTTT.

This clone was counted a single time. The sample contains more than one DNA sequence encoding this CDR3. The chain is built from TRBV9 and TRBJ2-7; TRBD2 aligns across 8 bases. Germline trimming cut 7 bases from V and 4 bases from J; bases unmatched to any gene: 4. The CDR3 runs 12 residues. Germline assignment: CDR1 SGDLS and CDR2 YYNGEE. The CDR3 region has the DNA TGTGCCAGCTCCCCTAGCGGGTACGAGCAGTACTTC. It specifies CASSPSGYEQYF.